This TCR beta chain was captured in a study of monozygotic twins with inflammatory bowel disease. The CDR3 sequence is 14 residues long. CDR1 and CDR2 (germline): DFQATT, SNEGSKA (reference sequence). For each CDR3 protein, TCRdb gives one entry from its re-call of the 5' RACE reads, without DNA. The repertoire table contains more than 95,000 distinct CDR3 sequences. Someone took an approximately 2.3 ml blood sample from each of the donors. Sequenced input: blood. This sequence was found in a human donor with ulcerative colitis or Crohn's disease, or a healthy co-twin of an affected twin (not recorded which). The chain recombines TRBV20-1 with TRBJ2-3; TCRdb calls TRBD1, which cannot be checked without DNA. CDR3 amino acids: CSARRGRFTDTQYF.